This TCR beta chain was identified in a study of T cell responses to AZD1222 COVID-19 vaccine. Study-wide points: Repertoires were obtained only post-peak T cell response. Clonal diversity was possibly underestimated, and the donors were mostly white British, with more females.

Per the germline V gene, CDR1 is SQVTM and CDR2 is ANQGSEA. The CDR3 has 11 residues. Trimming cost V 4 bases and J 8 bases, with 11 bases left between them. Clones were read by immunoSEQ multiplex PCR, and TCRdb kept only the in-frame ones, dropping some. The table has over 100,000 clones, around 87% seen once; the top ten hold roughly 4.3%. As to this clone: The antigen is undetermined.

The clonotype comes from an adult who received the AZD1222 COVID-19 vaccine. Sequenced here: peripheral blood, sampled 28 days after the second AZD1222 dose. V gene TRBV29-1 combines with J gene TRBJ1-2; perhaps TRBD1 as D (5 bases). CDR3 nucleotides: TGCAGCGTTGCGGGGGACGAGGGCTACACCTTC. The encoded protein is CSVAGDEGYTF.